This T cell receptor (beta chain) originates from a study of cytomegalovirus exposure and HLA in healthy donors. Study-level findings and limits: Researchers counted 180 or so TCR beta chains as cytomegalovirus-associated. Among TCR sequences, most were rare, though some public TCRs appeared in many donors.

Notes on this clone: Its antigen is undetermined.

The method was immunoSEQ multiplex PCR; TCRdb's version includes in-frame clones alone and lacks a portion of them. The sample comprises approximately 220,000 clones, around 87% of which are singletons, and about 3% rests with the top ten. The CDR3 length is 19 residues. V gave up 5 bases and J gave up 3 bases, with 25 bases separating them. Germline CDR1 is SGHAT and CDR2 is FQNNGV. V is TRBV11-2 and J is TRBJ2-2; weak D call: TRBD2 (5 bases). Sequenced: PBMCs. The origin of this receptor is a man between 18 and 35 years old in good health and CMV-seronegative. CDR3 coding DNA: TGTGCCAGCAGCCCTCCACATCTTACGGGGTTTGGGGACACCGGGGAGCTGTTTTTT. This translates into CASSPPHLTGFGDTGELFF.